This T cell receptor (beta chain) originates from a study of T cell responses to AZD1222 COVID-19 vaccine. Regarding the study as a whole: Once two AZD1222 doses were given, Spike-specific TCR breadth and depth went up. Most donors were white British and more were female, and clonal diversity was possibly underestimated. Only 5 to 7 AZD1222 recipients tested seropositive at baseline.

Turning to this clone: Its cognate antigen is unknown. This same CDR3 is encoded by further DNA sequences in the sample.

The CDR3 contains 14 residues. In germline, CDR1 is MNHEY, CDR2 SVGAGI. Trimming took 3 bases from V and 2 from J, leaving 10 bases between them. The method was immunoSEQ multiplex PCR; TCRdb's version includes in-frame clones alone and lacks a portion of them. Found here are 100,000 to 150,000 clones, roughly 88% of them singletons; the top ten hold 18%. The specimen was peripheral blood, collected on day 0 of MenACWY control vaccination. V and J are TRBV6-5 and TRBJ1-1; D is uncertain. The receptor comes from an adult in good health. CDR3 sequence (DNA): TGTGCCAGCAGTTATTCAGGAGTCAACACTGAAGCTTTCTTT. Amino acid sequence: CASSYSGVNTEAFF.